The 17 T cell receptor beta chains listed next were all sequenced from one sample in a study of vaccination and CD4 T cells after COVID-19. Treatment meaning: approximately 11-day PBMC culture with coronavirus spike peptide pools or control peptides (ViraFEST assay). The Oncomine TCR Beta short-read assay sequenced DNA from cultured CD4+ T cells. TCRdb recomputed calls from the PCR reads with MiXCR, one row per CDR3 protein. Among under 25,000 distinct CDR3 sequences listed, around 60% were seen once. Their specific antigens are unknown. Here the sequenced sample was CD4+ T cells from blood, cultured in vitro, taken after SARS-CoV-2 vaccination. The receptors come from a human donor who received a COVID-19 vaccine.

J is TRBJ2-7 and V is TRBV30; maybe TRBD2 (7 bases). This CDR3 region has 14 residues. Germline V gene sequence: CDR1 GTSNPN, CDR2 SVGIG (reference sequence). The V end lost 5 bases, the J end lost 6 bases, and 20 bases lay between the germline ends. The CDR3 here is CAWGRGGGGGEQYF. DNA for the CDR3: TGTGCCTGGGGACGCGGGGGAGGGGGTGGCGAGCAGTACTTC.

The CDR3 bases are TGTGCCAGCAGCTTAGGGGGCACAGATACGCAGTATTTT. Protein sequence: CASSLGGTDTQYF. J is TRBJ2-3 and V is TRBV7-8; D gene unclear. Germline V lookup: CDR1 SGHVS, CDR2 FQNEAQ. This CDR3 is built from 13 residues. The germline V and J ends were trimmed by 1 base and 1 base, with 3 bases remaining between them.

The J gene is TRBJ1-1, the V gene TRBV6-5, with D perhaps matching TRBD1 (5 bases). Between the trimmed V and J ends, which lost 0 bases and 12 bases, there was a span of 14 bases. CDR3 size: 13 residues. Germline CDR1 reads MNHEY; CDR2 reads SVGAGI. CDR3 region: CASSYSTAGTTFF. The CDR3 DNA is TGTGCCAGCAGTTACTCTACGGCAGGGACGACTTTCTTT.

V gene TRBV18 combines with J gene TRBJ1-5; tentative D call: TRBD1 (5 bases). The CDR3 contains 15 residues. V was pared by 6 bases and J by 5 bases, with 17 bases between. The germline CDR1 and CDR2 sequences are KGHSH and LQKENI. The CDR3 here is CASSVALGEDQPQHF. The CDR3 region has the DNA TGTGCCAGCTCGGTCGCATTGGGGGAGGATCAGCCCCAGCATTTT. The variable domain in full, with the rest retrieved from reference TRBV18 and TRBJ1-5, is NAGVMQNPRHLVRRRGQEARLRCSPMKGHSHVYWYRQLPEEGLKFMVYLQKENIIDESGMPKERFSAEFPKEGPSILRIQQVVRGDSAAYFCASSVALGEDQPQHFGDGTRLSIL.

The CDR3, as DNA: TGTGCCAGCAGTGTACAGGGAACAGATACGCAGTATTTT. Translation gives CASSVQGTDTQYF. The chain combines TRBV12-3 or TRBV12-4 with TRBJ2-3; TRBD1 might be the D (6 bases). Trimming removed 5 bases from V and 3 bases from J, with 9 bases in between. The CDR3 is made up of 13 amino acids.

The V call is TRBV20-1, the J call TRBJ1-6, with D tentatively TRBD1 (6 bases). The CDR3 length is 13 residues. Germline CDR1 is DFQATT and CDR2 is SNEGSKA (reference sequence). Trimming shortened V by 6 bases and J by 7 bases, and 13 bases separated the two germline ends. CDR3 in DNA: TGCAGTGCCCCCCTGGGACAAAATTCACCCCTCCACTTT. It is translated as CSAPLGQNSPLHF.

The CDR3, as DNA: TGTGCCAGCAGCTCACGACAGGCCCTTAATGAAAAACTGTTTTTT. The encoded protein is CASSSRQALNEKLFF. The chain joins TRBV7-9 to TRBJ1-4, with a possible D match to TRBD1 (6 bases). Germline V gives CDR1 SEHNR, CDR2 FQNEAQ (reference sequence). Trimming stripped 4 bases from V and 4 bases from J, with 13 bases between. This CDR3 is built from 15 residues.

This clonotype was detected a few times. The gene calls are TRBV6-5 and TRBJ1-5; tentatively, D is TRBD1 (5 bases). V was pared by 0 bases and J by 4 bases, with 13 bases between. The CDR3 has 16 amino acids. Germline loops: CDR1 MNHEY, CDR2 SVGAGI. CDR3 protein: CASSYSTEVENQPQHF. Written as DNA, the CDR3 is TGTGCCAGCAGTTACTCGACAGAGGTTGAGAATCAGCCCCAGCATTTT.

Written as DNA, the CDR3 is TGTGCCAGCAAACCGGGACAGGGTGGTGGCTACACCTTC. Translating it yields CASKPGQGGGYTF. This chain connects TRBV12-3 or TRBV12-4 to TRBJ1-2, with 9 bases that match TRBD1. There are 13 residues in the CDR3. Losses at the gene ends were 7 bases for V and 7 bases for J; bases not matched to a gene: 7.

This clonotype has more than one count but fewer than ten. The chain is built from TRBV6-1 and TRBJ1-5; no clear D. The germline gives CDR1 MNHNS, CDR2 SASEGT. This CDR3 has 15 amino acids. V shed 5 bases and J shed 0 bases, with 11 bases lying between them. The DNA of the CDR3 is TGTGCCAGCAGTCCTCTCATGATTAGCAATCAGCCCCAGCATTTT. Amino acids: CASSPLMISNQPQHF.

This clonotype was counted between two and nine times. The V gene is TRBV7-9, the J gene TRBJ2-7, with 7 nucleotides matching TRBD1. The germline V gene encodes CDR1 SEHNR and CDR2 FQNEAQ (reference sequence). Trimming removed 4 bases from V and 5 bases from J; junction bases left unmatched: 17. The CDR3 has 17 residues. CDR3 nucleotide sequence: TGTGCCAGCAGCTCTACGTTGAGTGAGGGGGCGTTCGACGAGCAGTACTTC. It encodes CASSSTLSEGAFDEQYF.

This chain connects TRBV30 to TRBJ2-3; no reliable D call. The CDR3 contains 12 residues. Trimming took 4 bases from V and 1 from J, leaving 6 bases between them. The germline V gene has CDR1 GTSNPN and CDR2 SVGIG (reference sequence). CDR3: CAWNQGTDTQYF. CDR3 in DNA: TGTGCCTGGAACCAGGGCACAGATACGCAGTATTTT.

Written as DNA, the CDR3 is TGTGCCATCGGATTTAGGAACAATGAGCAGTTCTTC. Encoded protein: CAIGFRNNEQFF. V is TRBV10-3 and J is TRBJ2-1; the D is unclear. Germline V gene data show CDR1 as ENHRY and CDR2 as SYGVKD. The length of the CDR3 is 12 residues. V gave up 8 bases and J gave up 5 bases, with 10 bases separating them.

This clonotype has a handful of counts. V usage is TRBV15 and J usage is TRBJ2-7; TRBD2 matches 8 bases. In germline, CDR1 is LNHNV, CDR2 YYDKDF (reference sequence). This CDR3 is built from 14 residues. J gave up 2 bases and V 5 bases, and 5 bases lay outside the gene matches. CDR3 in DNA: TGTGCCACCAGCTGGCGGGGGGCCCCCTACGAGCAGTACTTC. Translating it yields CATSWRGAPYEQYF.

This clonotype was counted a few times. The genes are TRBV5-1 and TRBJ2-5, with no clear D. This CDR3 has 14 amino acids. Between the trimmed V and J ends, which lost 1 base and 0 bases, there was a span of 7 bases. Germline V gives CDR1 SGHRS, CDR2 YFSETQ. Here the CDR3 DNA reads TGCGCCAGCAGCTTGACCCCAGACCAAGAGACCCAGTACTTC. Amino acid sequence: CASSLTPDQETQYF.

This clonotype was seen once. The genes are TRBV24-1 and TRBJ2-5; 10 bases line up with TRBD1. The CDR3 totals 16 residues. V was clipped by 10 bases and J by 5 bases; unmatched bases: 15. Germline CDR1 is KGHDR and CDR2 is SFDVKD. CDR3 coding DNA: TGTGCCACGGCGTTTCCGTCCGGGACAGGGGACGAGACCCAGTACTTC. As protein: CATAFPSGTGDETQYF.

The chain carries TRBV12-5 and TRBJ1-6; no clear D. The V end was cut by 7 bases, the J end by 1 base, with 5 bases between. The length of the CDR3 is 13 residues. Germline assignment: CDR1 LGHNT and CDR2 FRNRAP. CDR3 DNA: TGTGCTAGTGCGGGGTCCTATAATTCACCCCTCCACTTT. Its protein is CASAGSYNSPLHF.